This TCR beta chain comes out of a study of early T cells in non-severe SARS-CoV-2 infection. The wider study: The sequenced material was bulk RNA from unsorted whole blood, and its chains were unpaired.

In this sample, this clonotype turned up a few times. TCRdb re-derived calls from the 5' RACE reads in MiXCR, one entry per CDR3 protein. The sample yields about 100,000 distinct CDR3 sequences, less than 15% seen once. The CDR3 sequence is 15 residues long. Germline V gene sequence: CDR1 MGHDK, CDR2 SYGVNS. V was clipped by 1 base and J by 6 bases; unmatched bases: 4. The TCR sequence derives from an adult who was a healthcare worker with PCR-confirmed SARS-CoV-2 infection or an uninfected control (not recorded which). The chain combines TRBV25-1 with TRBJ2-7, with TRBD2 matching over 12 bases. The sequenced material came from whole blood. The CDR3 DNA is TGTGCCAGCAGTGAATCTAGCGGGAGGGCCCCCGAGCAGTACTTC. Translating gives CASSESSGRAPEQYF.